This T cell receptor (beta chain) was sequenced for a study of shared T cell receptors in the human thymus. Measured with immunoSEQ multiplex PCR; TCRdb has only the in-frame clones, and not every one. The sample yields hundreds of thousands of clones, about 87% seen once. This CDR3 has 18 residues. Looked up from germline, CDR1 is LGHNA and CDR2 is YSLEER. On this clone: At one end, the junction sequence differs from germline, possibly due to a read error. In the same sample, other DNA sequences code for this CDR3.

The sample also formed part of further work on human thymus T cells. That report notes: Apparent skewing of V and J gene usage characterized both thymic and blood repertoires. Reports from related research described highly overlapping thymic repertoires among unrelated individuals.

The sample taken for sequencing was thymocytes. The sequence derives from a boy less than two years old with a congenital heart defect. The rearrangement joins TRBV4-3 to TRBJ1-1; TRBD1 matches 8 bases. DNA for the CDR3: TGCGCCAGCAGCCAAGACCGAAGAACAGGGGGAATTAGTAATGAAGCCTTCTTT. It codes for CASSQDRRTGGISNEAFF.